The sequence of this T cell receptor (beta chain) was determined in a study of cytomegalovirus exposure and HLA in healthy donors. Study results and limitations: Across donors, most TCRs were seen rarely, yet some public ones were widespread.

Turning to this clone: Antigen: not known.

This CDR3 comprises 14 residues. Trimming removed 0 bases at V and 3 bases at J, with 9 bases between. Germline CDR1 SGHDT, CDR2 YYEEEE. Profiled with immunoSEQ multiplex PCR; TCRdb holds only in-frame clones, not every one. Of over 120,000 clones listed, 85% to 90% are singletons. The TCR originated in a woman aged 25 to 39 in good health and CMV-seropositive. This sequence joins TRBV5-6 and TRBJ1-2; D remains ambiguous. The sequenced material came from PBMCs. The CDR3 sequence is CASSLAGRYYGYTF. CDR3 in DNA: TGTGCCAGCAGCTTGGCCGGCAGGTACTATGGCTACACCTTC.